This T cell receptor (beta chain) was recorded in a study of human T cells and chemical hapten exposure. Each CDR3 protein gets one entry after TCRdb re-called the RACE reads with MiXCR. Among around 80,000 distinct CDR3 sequences listed, less than 8.5% were seen once. The table lists this clonotype with many counts. Time point noted: patch test 2, 6 weeks after DPC sensitization. Treatment defined: therapeutic diphenylcyclopropenone sensitization with weekly scalp DPC. V was trimmed by 0 bases and J by 6 bases, leaving 8 bases between them. CDR3 length: 13 residues. Looked up from germline, CDR1 is SGHRS and CDR2 is YFSETQ.

The sequence was obtained from a woman aged 25 to 45 with alopecia areata. Some clones in this sample may be carry-over from other donors' samples. The chain uses TRBV5-1 and TRBJ2-3; no clear D gene. The sample in question was whole blood, obtained in connection with sensitization to the hapten diphenylcyclopropenone (DPC). CDR3 sequence: CASSLGRLDTQYF. DNA of the CDR3: TGCGCCAGCAGCTTGGGACGACTTGATACGCAGTATTTT.